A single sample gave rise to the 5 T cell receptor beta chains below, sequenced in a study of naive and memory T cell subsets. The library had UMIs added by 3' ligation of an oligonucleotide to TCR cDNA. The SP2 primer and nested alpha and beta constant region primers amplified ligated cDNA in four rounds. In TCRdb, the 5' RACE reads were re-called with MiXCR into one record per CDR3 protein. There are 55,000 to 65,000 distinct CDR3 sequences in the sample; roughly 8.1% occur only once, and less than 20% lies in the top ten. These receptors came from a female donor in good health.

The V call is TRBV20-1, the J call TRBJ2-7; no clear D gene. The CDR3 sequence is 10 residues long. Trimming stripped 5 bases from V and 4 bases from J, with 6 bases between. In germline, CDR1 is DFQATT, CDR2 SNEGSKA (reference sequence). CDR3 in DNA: TGCAGTGCTTGTAGTTACGAGCAGTACTTC. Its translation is CSACSYEQYF.

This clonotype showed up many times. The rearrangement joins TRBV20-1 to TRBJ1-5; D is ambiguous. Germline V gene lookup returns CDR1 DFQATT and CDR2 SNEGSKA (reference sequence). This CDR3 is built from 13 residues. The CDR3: CSAVDQANQPQHF. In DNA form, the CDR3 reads TGCAGCGCAGTGGACCAGGCCAATCAGCCCCAGCATTTT.

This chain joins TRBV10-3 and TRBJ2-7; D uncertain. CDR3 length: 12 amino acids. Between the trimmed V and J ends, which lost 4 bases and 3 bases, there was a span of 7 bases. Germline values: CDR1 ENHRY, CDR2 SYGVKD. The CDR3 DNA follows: TGTGCCATCAGTGCAGGAAGCTACGAGCAGTACTTC. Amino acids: CAISAGSYEQYF.

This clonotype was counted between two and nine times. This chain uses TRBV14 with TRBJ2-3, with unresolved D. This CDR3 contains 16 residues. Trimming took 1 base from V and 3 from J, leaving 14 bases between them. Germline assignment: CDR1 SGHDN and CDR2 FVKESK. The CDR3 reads CASSQVPFLGTDTQYF. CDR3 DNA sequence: TGTGCCAGCAGCCAAGTGCCGTTCCTGGGAACAGATACGCAGTATTTT.

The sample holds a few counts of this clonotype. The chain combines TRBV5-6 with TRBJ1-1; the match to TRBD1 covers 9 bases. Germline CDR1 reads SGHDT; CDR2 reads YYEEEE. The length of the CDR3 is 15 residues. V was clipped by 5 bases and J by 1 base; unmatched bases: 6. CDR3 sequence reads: CASRASGQGNTEAFF. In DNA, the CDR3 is TGTGCCAGCAGGGCATCGGGACAGGGGAACACTGAAGCTTTCTTT.